This TCR beta chain was retrieved from a study of technical replicates of blood from several donors. Sequenced by immunoSEQ multiplex PCR; TCRdb stores in-frame clones only, minus some. This table holds about 81,000 clones, 96% found once. CDR1 and CDR2 (germline): SGDLS, YYNGEE. There are 16 residues in the CDR3. Trimming at V came to 3 bases and at J to 5 bases, leaving 6 bases not matched to a gene. The specimen sequenced was T cells isolated from PBMCs. This clonotype was obtained from a human donor in good health. The chain employs TRBV9 and TRBJ2-1; the match to TRBD2 covers 12 bases. CDR3 amino acids: CASSASLAGGNNEQFF. The DNA of the CDR3 is TGTGCCAGCAGCGCCTCACTAGCGGGGGGCAACAATGAGCAGTTCTTC.